Given below is one TCR beta chain in context. Its antigen is currently not known. The sample holds no much larger clone one base away, and base qualities are not on file. Each collaborating institution followed its own protocols to collect whole blood in K2EDTA tubes. For TCRbeta analysis, collaborators shipped samples as frozen whole blood, isolated PBMCs, or DNA extracted from either of those sample types. This record belongs to a study of blood T cell repertoires in COVID-19 (dated by TCRdb to the early 2020s). About the investigation overall: Samples from collaborators originated in the United States, Italy and Spain and spanned both the acute and convalescent phases of COVID-19. The prospective study material was composed of cDNA or gDNA derived from T cells, B-cell-depleted T cells, or PBMCs. Deeply sampled blood TCRbeta repertoires from subjects exposed to, actively infected with, or recovered from COVID-19 were included in the dataset. The repertoires were released in a freely available public database meant as a resource for research on the immune response to SARS-CoV-2. The samples were drawn from two sources: the first 160 participants of the ongoing ImmuneRACE study, and about 1,300 subjects contributed by 6 global collaborators. The sample metadata nearly always contained a de-identified subject ID, COVID-19 status, age in years and sex. HLA class I and class II types, where available, came from metadata supplied by the sample provider rather than from assay-based typing. General conclusions and limits of the study: Clinical and demographic metadata were provided uncurated, with the amount varying by source and participant.

The CDR3, from cysteine to phenylalanine, totals 12 residues. The kept DNA is CDR3 alone, 36 bases in frame from the first base. The germline V gene specifies SNHLY as CDR1 and FYNNEI as CDR2. V was cut back by 7 bases and J by 5 bases, leaving a gap of 11 bases between them. TCRbeta CDR3 regions were amplified from genomic DNA using the immunoSEQ Assay, a bias-controlled multiplex PCR. Per the source publication's procedure: Nucleated cell counts per sample were estimated from amplification of reference gene primers within the assay. To quantify the absolute abundance of each unique TCRbeta CDR3 rearrangement, sequence reads were collapsed and filtered. For each sample, productive Simpson clonality was calculated as the square root of Simpson's diversity index across productive rearrangements. Held by TCRdb, this immuneACCESS table contains in-frame sequences only and omits some clones. Under half of the omission traces to an unresolved V gene where checked; the cause of the rest is unknown. The V and J calls and clone size are taken from that table; D and trimming were inferred from the DNA. The sample table shows approximately 110,000 clones, and less than 75% are seen once. About 0.84% of the sample is in the top ten clones.

Sequenced material: peripheral blood. The source is a human donor with acute or convalescent COVID-19. The donor label of this sample is uncertain. The V gene is TRBV2 and the J gene is TRBJ2-5, with the identity of the D gene unclear. In nucleotides, the sequence is TGTGCCAGCACGTCAAGGCGGGAGACCCAGTACTTC. It specifies CASTSRRETQYF.